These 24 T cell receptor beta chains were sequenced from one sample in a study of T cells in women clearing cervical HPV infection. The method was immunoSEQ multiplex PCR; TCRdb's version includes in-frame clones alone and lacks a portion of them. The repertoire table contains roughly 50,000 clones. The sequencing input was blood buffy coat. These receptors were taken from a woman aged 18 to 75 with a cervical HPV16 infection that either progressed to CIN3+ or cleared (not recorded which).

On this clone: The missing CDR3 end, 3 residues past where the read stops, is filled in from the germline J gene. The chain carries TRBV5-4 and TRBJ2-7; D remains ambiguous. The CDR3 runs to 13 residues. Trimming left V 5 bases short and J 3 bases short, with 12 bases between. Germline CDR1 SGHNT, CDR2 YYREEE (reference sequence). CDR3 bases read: TGTGCCAGCAGACCCGGTTCCAACTACGAG. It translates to CASRPGSNYE. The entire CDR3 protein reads CASRPGSNYEQYF.

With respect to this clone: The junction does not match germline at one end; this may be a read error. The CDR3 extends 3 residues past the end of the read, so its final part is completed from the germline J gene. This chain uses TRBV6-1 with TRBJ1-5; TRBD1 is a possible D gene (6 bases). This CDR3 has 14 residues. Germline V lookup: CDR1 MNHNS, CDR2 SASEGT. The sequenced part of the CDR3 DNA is TGTGCCAGCGGTGAAAGGGGGTCGGGTCAGCCC. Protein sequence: CASGERGSGQP. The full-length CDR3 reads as CASGERGSGQPQHF.

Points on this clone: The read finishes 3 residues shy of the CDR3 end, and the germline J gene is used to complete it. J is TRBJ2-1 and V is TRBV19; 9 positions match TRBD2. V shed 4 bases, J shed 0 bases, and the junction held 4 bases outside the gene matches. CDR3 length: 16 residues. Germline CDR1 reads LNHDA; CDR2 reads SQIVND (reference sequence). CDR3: CASSRTSESSYNEQFF. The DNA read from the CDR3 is TGTGCCAGTAGTAGGACTAGCGAGAGCTCCTACAATGAG.

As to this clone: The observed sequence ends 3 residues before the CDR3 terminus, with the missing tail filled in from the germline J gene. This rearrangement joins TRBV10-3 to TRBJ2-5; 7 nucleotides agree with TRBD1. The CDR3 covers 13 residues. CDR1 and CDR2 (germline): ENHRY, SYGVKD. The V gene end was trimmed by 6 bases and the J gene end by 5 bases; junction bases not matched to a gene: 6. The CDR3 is CAISMGQRETQYF. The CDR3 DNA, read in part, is TGTGCCATCAGCATGGGACAGCGGGAGACC.

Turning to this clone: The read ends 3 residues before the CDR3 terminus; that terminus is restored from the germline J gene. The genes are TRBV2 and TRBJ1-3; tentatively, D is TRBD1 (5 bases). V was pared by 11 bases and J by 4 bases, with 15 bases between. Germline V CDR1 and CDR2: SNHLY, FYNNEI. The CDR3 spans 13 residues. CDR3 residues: CASHRTLGNTIYF. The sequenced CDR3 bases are TGTGCCTCACACAGGACGTTAGGAAACACC.

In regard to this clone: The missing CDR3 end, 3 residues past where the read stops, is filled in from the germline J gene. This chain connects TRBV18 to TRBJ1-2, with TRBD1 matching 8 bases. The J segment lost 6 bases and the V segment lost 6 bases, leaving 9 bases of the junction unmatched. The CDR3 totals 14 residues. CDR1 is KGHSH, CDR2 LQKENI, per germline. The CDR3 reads CASSLGQGADGYTF. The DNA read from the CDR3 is TGTGCCAGCTCGCTAGGCCAGGGGGCGGATGGC. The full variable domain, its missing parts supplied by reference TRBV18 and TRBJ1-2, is NAGVMQNPRHLVRRRGQEARLRCSPMKGHSHVYWYRQLPEEGLKFMVYLQKENIIDESGMPKERFSAEFPKEGPSILRIQQVVRGDSAAYFCASSLGQGADGYTFGSGTRLTVV.

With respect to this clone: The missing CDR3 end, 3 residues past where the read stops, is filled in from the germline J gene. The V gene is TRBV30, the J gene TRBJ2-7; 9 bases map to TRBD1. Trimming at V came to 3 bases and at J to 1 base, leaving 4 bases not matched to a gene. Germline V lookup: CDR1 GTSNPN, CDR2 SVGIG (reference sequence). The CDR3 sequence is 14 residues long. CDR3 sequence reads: CAWSEGTGSYEQYF. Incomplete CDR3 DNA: TGTGCCTGGAGCGAAGGGACAGGGTCCTACGAG.

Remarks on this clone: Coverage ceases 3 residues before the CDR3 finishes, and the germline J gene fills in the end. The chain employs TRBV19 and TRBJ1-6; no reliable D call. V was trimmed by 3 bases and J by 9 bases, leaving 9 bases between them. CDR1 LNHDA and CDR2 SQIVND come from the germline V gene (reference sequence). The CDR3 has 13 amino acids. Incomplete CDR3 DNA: TGTGCCAGTAGTATCTCGGGGATTTCACCC. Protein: CASSISGISP. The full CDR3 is CASSISGISPLHF.

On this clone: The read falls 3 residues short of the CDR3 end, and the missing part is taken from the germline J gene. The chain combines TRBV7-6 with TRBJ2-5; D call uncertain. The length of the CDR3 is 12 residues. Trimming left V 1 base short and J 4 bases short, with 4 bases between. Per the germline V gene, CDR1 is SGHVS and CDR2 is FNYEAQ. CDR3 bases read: TGTGCCAGCAGCTTAGATCGAGAGACC. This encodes CASSLDRET. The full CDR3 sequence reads CASSLDRETQYF.

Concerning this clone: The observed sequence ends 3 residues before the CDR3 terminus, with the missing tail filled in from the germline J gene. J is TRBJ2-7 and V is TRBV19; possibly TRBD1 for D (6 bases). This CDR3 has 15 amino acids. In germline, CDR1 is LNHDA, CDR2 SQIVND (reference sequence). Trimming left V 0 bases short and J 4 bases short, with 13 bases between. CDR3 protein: CASSIESGTPYEQYF. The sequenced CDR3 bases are TGTGCCAGTAGTATAGAATCCGGGACACCGTACGAG.

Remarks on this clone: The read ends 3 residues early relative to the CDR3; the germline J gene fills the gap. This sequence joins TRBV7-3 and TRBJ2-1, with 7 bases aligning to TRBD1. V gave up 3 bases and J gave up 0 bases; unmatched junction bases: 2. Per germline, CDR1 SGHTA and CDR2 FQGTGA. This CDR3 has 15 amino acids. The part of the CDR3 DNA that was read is TGTGCCAGCAGCTTTTGGACAGGCTCCTACAATGAG. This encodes CASSFWTGSYNE. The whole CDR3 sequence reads CASSFWTGSYNEQFF.

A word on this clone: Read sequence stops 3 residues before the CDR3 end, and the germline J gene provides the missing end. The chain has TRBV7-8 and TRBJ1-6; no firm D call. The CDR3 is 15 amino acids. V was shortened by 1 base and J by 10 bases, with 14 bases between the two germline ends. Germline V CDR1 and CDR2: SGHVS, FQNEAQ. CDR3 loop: CASSLGRVEMSPLHF. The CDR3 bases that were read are TGTGCCAGCAGCTTAGGGAGGGTCGAAATGTCACCC.

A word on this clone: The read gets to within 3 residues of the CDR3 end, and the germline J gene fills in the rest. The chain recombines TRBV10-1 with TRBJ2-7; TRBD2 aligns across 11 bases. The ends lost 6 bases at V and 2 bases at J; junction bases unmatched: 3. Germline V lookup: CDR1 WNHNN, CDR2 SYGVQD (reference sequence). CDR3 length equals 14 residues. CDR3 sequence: CASRLAGVAYEQYF. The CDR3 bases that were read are TGCGCCAGCAGACTAGCGGGAGTCGCCTACGAG.

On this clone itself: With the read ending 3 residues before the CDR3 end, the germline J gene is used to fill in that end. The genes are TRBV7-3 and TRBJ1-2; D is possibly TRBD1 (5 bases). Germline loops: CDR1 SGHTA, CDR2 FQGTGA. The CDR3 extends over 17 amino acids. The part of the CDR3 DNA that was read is TGTGCCAGCAGCTTAAAACTAGCGGGAGTATCGACAGATACC. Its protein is CASSLKLAGVSTDT. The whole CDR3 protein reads CASSLKLAGVSTDTYTF.

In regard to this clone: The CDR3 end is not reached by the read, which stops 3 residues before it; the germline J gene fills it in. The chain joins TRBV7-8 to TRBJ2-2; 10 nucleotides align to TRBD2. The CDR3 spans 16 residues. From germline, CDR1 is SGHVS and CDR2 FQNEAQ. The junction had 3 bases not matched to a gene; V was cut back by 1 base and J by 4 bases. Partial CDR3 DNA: TGTGCCAGCAGCTTAGTTAGCGGGAGGTCCACCGGGGAG. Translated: CASSLVSGRSTGE. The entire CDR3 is CASSLVSGRSTGELFF.

The CDR3 sequence is CASNGGSQETQYF. Partial CDR3 DNA: TGTGCCAGCAATGGGGGGTCACAAGAGACC. This chain links TRBV2 with TRBJ2-5; D is possibly TRBD2 (6 bases). The read halts 3 residues ahead of the CDR3 end, with the missing end drawn from the germline J gene. CDR1 is SNHLY, CDR2 FYNNEI, per germline. The ends were cut back, 7 bases at V and 2 bases at J, with 11 bases in the middle. The CDR3 has 13 residues.

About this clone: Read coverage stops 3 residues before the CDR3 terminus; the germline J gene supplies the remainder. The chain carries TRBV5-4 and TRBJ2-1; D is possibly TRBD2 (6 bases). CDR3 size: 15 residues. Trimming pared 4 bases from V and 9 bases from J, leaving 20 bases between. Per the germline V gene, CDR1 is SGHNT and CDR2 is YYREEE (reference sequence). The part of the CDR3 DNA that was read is TGTGCCAGCAGCAGAGCAGGACTATCTGGAGGTGAG. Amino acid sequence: CASSRAGLSGGE. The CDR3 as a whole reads CASSRAGLSGGEQFF.

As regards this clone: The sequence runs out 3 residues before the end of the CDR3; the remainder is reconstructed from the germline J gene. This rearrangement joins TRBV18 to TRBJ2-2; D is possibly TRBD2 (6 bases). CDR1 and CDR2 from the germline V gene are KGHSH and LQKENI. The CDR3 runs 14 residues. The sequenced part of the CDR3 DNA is TGTGCCAGCTCACTGCGGGGCGGTAGAGAAAAG. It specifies CASSLRGGREK. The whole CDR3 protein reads CASSLRGGREKLFF. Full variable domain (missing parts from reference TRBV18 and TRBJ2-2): NAGVMQNPRHLVRRRGQEARLRCSPMKGHSHVYWYRQLPEEGLKFMVYLQKENIIDESGMPKERFSAEFPKEGPSILRIQQVVRGDSAAYFCASSLRGGREKLFFGEGSRLTVL.

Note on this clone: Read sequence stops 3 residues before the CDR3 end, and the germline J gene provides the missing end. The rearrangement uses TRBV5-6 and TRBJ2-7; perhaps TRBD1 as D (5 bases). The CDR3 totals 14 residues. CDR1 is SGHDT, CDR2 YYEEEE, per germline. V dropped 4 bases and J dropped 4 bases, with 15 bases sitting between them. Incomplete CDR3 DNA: TGTGCCAGCAGCCCCTACGTCCAGGGTTACGAG. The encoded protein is CASSPYVQGYE. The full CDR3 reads CASSPYVQGYEQYF.

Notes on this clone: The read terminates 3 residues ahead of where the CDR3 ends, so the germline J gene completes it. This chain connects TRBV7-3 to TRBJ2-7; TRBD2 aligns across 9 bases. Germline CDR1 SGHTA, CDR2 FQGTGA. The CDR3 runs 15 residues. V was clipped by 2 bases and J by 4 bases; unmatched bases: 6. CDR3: CASSLRPGLAYEQYF. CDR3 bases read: TGTGCCAGCAGCTTACGCCCCGGACTAGCGTACGAG.

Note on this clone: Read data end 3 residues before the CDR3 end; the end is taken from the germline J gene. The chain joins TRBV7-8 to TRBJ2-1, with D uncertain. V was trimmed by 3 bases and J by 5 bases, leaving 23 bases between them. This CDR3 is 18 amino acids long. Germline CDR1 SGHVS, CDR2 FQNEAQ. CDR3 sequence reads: CASSLRSGATRGNNEQFF. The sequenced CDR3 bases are TGTGCCAGCAGCTTGAGGTCGGGTGCGACCCGAGGAAACAATGAG.

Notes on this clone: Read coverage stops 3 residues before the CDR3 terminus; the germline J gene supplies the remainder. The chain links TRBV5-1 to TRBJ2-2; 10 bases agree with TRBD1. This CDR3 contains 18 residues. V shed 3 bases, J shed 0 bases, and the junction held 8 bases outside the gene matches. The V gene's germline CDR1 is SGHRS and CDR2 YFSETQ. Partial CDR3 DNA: TGCGCCAGCAGCTCTACGCTGACAGGGGGCGCGAACACCGGGGAG. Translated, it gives CASSSTLTGGANTGE. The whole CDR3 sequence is CASSSTLTGGANTGELFF.

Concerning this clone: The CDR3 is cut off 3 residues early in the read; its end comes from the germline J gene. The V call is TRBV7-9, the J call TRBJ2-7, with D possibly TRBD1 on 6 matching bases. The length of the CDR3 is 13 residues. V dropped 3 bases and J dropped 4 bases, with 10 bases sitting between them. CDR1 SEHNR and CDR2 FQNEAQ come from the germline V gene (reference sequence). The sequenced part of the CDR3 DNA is TGTGCCAGCAGCTTCTTACAGGGTTACGAG. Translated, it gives CASSFLQGYE. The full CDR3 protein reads CASSFLQGYEQYF.

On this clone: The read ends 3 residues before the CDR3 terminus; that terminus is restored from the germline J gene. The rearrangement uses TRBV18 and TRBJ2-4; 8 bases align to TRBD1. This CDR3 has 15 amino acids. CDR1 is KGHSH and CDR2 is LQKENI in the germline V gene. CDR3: CASSPNPGQDYGQYF. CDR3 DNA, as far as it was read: TGTGCCAGCTCACCGAACCCGGGACAGGACTATGGT.